One sample yielded the 23 T cell receptor beta chains listed below, sequenced in a study of OX40 agonist ivuxolimab in advanced cancers. Assay: immunoSEQ multiplex PCR; the TCRdb copy retains only in-frame clones and omits some. The data hold about 74,000 clones, with 84% observed a single time. Specimen: CD4+ or CD8+ T cells sorted from blood, collected in a trial of the OX40 agonist ivuxolimab. The receptors derive from an adult with an advanced solid tumor such as melanoma, head and neck, liver or kidney cancer.

V and J are TRBV6-6 and TRBJ2-3, with D unclear. The CDR3 contains 12 residues. The V end lost 5 bases, the J end lost 6 bases, and 9 bases lay between the germline ends. Germline CDR1 and CDR2: MNHNY and SVGAGI (reference sequence). The CDR3 is CASSARWDTQYF. DNA of the CDR3: TGTGCCAGCAGTGCCCGGTGGGATACGCAGTATTTT.

The chain has TRBV28 and TRBJ1-4; possibly TRBD1 for D (6 bases). Per the germline V gene, CDR1 is MDHEN and CDR2 is SYDVKM. Trimming stripped 3 bases from V and 5 bases from J, with 10 bases between. CDR3 length equals 14 residues. CDR3 nucleotide sequence: TGTGCCAGCAGTTTGGGGGGCTTGAATGAAAAACTGTTTTTT. This gives the protein CASSLGGLNEKLFF.

The chain combines TRBV23-1 with TRBJ2-3; D is ambiguous. TRBV23-1 is sorted into the ORF group, with uncertain function. Trimming stripped 7 bases from V and 0 bases from J, with 5 bases between. The CDR3 consists of 12 residues. The CDR3 loop is CASNDSTDTQYF. CDR3 bases: TGCGCCAGCAATGACAGCACAGATACGCAGTATTTT.

The chain recombines TRBV9 with TRBJ2-1; 10 nucleotides match TRBD2. The ends lost 0 bases at V and 8 bases at J; junction bases unmatched: 5. This CDR3 region has 15 residues. Germline assignment: CDR1 SGDLS and CDR2 YYNGEE. The CDR3 coding sequence is TGTGCCAGCAGCGTAGCGAGCGGGAGGGTCGATGAGCAGTTCTTC. Amino acids: CASSVASGRVDEQFF.

The chain recombines TRBV7-2 with TRBJ1-2; unclear D gene. CDR3 length: 16 residues. Per germline, CDR1 SGHTA and CDR2 FQGNSA. The V end was cut by 5 bases, the J end by 5 bases, with 21 bases between. CDR3 sequence (DNA): TGTGCCAGCAGCCCAGCCGGCCGTGGAGTTGGGTATGGCTACACCTTC. Translated: CASSPAGRGVGYGYTF.

This chain uses TRBV7-2 with TRBJ2-5; unclear D gene. This CDR3 has 12 residues. The V and J ends lost 4 bases and 4 bases respectively, with 7 bases between them. Germline lookup yields CDR1 SGHTA and CDR2 FQGNSA. The CDR3 loop is CASSSPAETQYF. CDR3 DNA: TGTGCCAGCAGCTCCCCCGCAGAGACCCAGTACTTC.

The chain couples TRBV5-1 to TRBJ2-7; D could derive from TRBD1 or TRBD2 (6 bases each). There are 19 residues in the CDR3. The V and J ends lost 0 bases and 0 bases respectively, with 22 bases between them. Per the germline V gene, CDR1 is SGHRS and CDR2 is YFSETQ. The CDR3 DNA follows: TGCGCCAGCAGCTTGGAAGTAGGGGGGACGGCGGCACTCTCCTACGAGCAGTACTTC. Translated, it gives CASSLEVGGTAALSYEQYF.

On this clone: Relative to the germline gene, one junction end is altered; a read error may explain this. The CDR3 sequence is CASSLGQTNEQYF. As DNA, the CDR3 is TGCGCCAGCAGCTTGGGACAGACCAACGAGCAGTACTTC. The chain uses TRBV7-9 and TRBJ2-7, with TRBD1 identical over 7 bases. From germline, CDR1 is SEHNR and CDR2 FQNEAQ (reference sequence). This CDR3 is built from 13 residues.

The chain has TRBV2 and TRBJ2-2; 13 nucleotides match TRBD2. The CDR3 totals 15 residues. Germline V gene sequence: CDR1 SNHLY, CDR2 FYNNEI. J was trimmed by 6 bases and V by 6 bases; bases with no gene match: 4. DNA of the CDR3: TGTGCCAGCAGCTTACTAGCGGGAGGGGCCGGGGAGCTGTTTTTT. This translates into CASSLLAGGAGELFF.

The CDR3 DNA reads TGTGCCACCTCCCGGGGACAGAGTTCCTACGAGCAGTACTTC. Translation gives CATSRGQSSYEQYF. The rearrangement joins TRBV19 to TRBJ2-7, with TRBD1 identical over 7 bases. Germline trimming cut 10 bases from V and 1 base from J; bases unmatched to any gene: 10. Per germline, CDR1 LNHDA and CDR2 SQIVND (reference sequence). This CDR3 contains 14 residues.

The chain recombines TRBV10-3 with TRBJ2-3, with D possibly called TRBD1 or TRBD2 (5 bases each). The V end lost 0 bases, the J end lost 2 bases, and 6 bases lay between the germline ends. This CDR3 region has 14 residues. The germline CDR1 and CDR2 sequences are ENHRY and SYGVKD. The CDR3 region has the DNA TGTGCCATCAGTGAGTCCGGGGCCACAGATACGCAGTATTTT. Encoded protein: CAISESGATDTQYF.

CDR3 residues: CSVLLMGGSDGELFF. The CDR3 coding sequence is TGCAGCGTTCTCCTCATGGGGGGTTCCGACGGGGAGCTGTTTTTT. This sequence joins TRBV29-1 and TRBJ2-2; possible D gene TRBD2, 6 bases. Per the germline V gene, CDR1 is SQVTM and CDR2 is ANQGSEA. Trimming left V 5 bases short and J 7 bases short, with 20 bases between. The CDR3 covers 15 residues.

This clone was observed a few times. The chain couples TRBV5-1 to TRBJ1-3; possibly TRBD1 for D (6 bases). CDR3 length: 16 residues. Looked up from germline, CDR1 is SGHRS and CDR2 is YFSETQ. V was shortened by 0 bases and J by 0 bases, with 10 bases between the two germline ends. The CDR3 coding sequence is TGCGCCAGCAGCTTGGGAAGACAGGACTCTGGAAACACCATATATTTT. Amino acid sequence: CASSLGRQDSGNTIYF.

The chain has TRBV30 and TRBJ1-1; 9 nucleotides align to TRBD1. Germline CDR1 and CDR2: GTSNPN and SVGIG (reference sequence). The CDR3 runs to 15 residues. V shed 5 bases and J 3 bases; nucleotides not matched to a gene: 10. In DNA form, the CDR3 reads TGTGCCTGGTCCCCGGGACAGGGTTTTTACACTGAAGCTTTCTTT. Amino acids: CAWSPGQGFYTEAFF. The variable domain in full, completed from reference TRBV30 and TRBJ1-1, reads SQTIHQWPATLVQPVGSPLSLECTVEGTSNPNLYWYRQAAGRGLQLLFYSVGIGQISSEVPQNLSASRPQDRQFILSSKKLLLSDSGFYLCAWSPGQGFYTEAFFGQGTRLTVV.

The rearrangement joins TRBV15 to TRBJ2-3; 9 nucleotides line up with TRBD2. The V segment lost 0 bases and the J segment 4 bases; nucleotides outside the gene matches: 14. In germline, CDR1 is LNHNV, CDR2 YYDKDF (reference sequence). The CDR3 extends over 19 amino acids. The CDR3 loop reads CATSRDSSSGRLIADTQYF. CDR3 nucleotides: TGTGCCACCAGCAGAGATTCATCGAGCGGGAGGCTTATCGCAGATACGCAGTATTTT.

This chain links TRBV19 with TRBJ1-4, with D uncertain. CDR1 and CDR2 (germline): LNHDA, SQIVND (reference sequence). The CDR3 contains 15 residues. V shed 4 bases and J shed 8 bases, with 17 bases lying between them. CDR3 region: CASSTIGPSREKLFF. CDR3 nucleotides: TGTGCCAGTAGTACCATCGGGCCCTCTAGGGAAAAACTGTTTTTT.

The chain has TRBV18 and TRBJ2-7; TRBD1 matches at 7 bases. After removal of 5 bases from V and 6 bases from J, the junction contained 4 bases not matched to a gene. The CDR3 has 12 amino acids. Per the germline V gene, CDR1 is KGHSH and CDR2 is LQKENI. CDR3 loop: CASSGRTGEQYF. The DNA for the CDR3 is TGTGCCAGCTCAGGGCGGACAGGCGAGCAGTACTTC.

The CDR3 reads CASSKPSSGIYEQYF. The CDR3 region has the DNA TGTGCCAGCAGCAAGCCGTCTAGCGGGATATACGAGCAGTACTTC. The chain combines TRBV7-2 with TRBJ2-7; TRBD2 agrees at 9 bases. V lost 5 bases to trimming and J lost 4 bases; unmatched junction nucleotides: 9. CDR1 SGHTA and CDR2 FQGNSA come from the germline V gene. The CDR3 is made up of 15 amino acids. The variable domain in full, with the rest retrieved from reference TRBV7-2 and TRBJ2-7, is GAGVSQSPSNKVTEKGKDVELRCDPISGHTALYWYRQSLGQGLEFLIYFQGNSAPDKSGLPSDRFSAERTGGSVSTLTIQRTQQEDSAVYLCASSKPSSGIYEQYFGPGTRLTVT.

The CDR3: CASSFSRGADTQYF. The CDR3 nucleotides read TGCGCCAGCAGCTTTAGCAGGGGGGCAGATACGCAGTATTTT. The chain is built from TRBV5-1 and TRBJ2-3; D is possibly TRBD1 (7 bases). In germline, CDR1 is SGHRS, CDR2 YFSETQ. The CDR3 extends over 14 amino acids. V was trimmed by 2 bases and J by 4 bases, leaving 11 bases between them.

This chain uses TRBV7-2 with TRBJ2-3; D remains ambiguous. The CDR3 extends over 12 amino acids. V was cut by 1 base and J by 7 bases, with 6 bases left in between. CDR1 and CDR2 (germline): SGHTA, FQGNSA. The CDR3 bases are TGTGCCAGCAGCTTAGTACTCAATACGCAGTATTTT. This sequence encodes CASSLVLNTQYF.

The chain joins TRBV5-8 to TRBJ1-5, with no clear D. CDR1 and CDR2 (germline): SGHTS, YDEGEE. This CDR3 spans 15 amino acids. V was shortened by 4 bases and J by 3 bases, with 14 bases between the two germline ends. This chain's CDR3 is CASSKAGRPNQPQHF. The CDR3 nucleotides are TGTGCCAGCAGCAAAGCGGGTCGGCCCAATCAGCCCCAGCATTTT. The full variable domain, in which reference TRBV5-8 and TRBJ1-5 provide the parts outside the CDR3, is EAGVTQSPTHLIKTRGQQATLRCSPISGHTSVYWYQQALGLGLQFLLWYDEGEERNRGNFPPRFSGRQFPNYSSELNVNALELEDSALYLCASSKAGRPNQPQHFGDGTRLSIL.

This clone was counted only a few times. The chain uses TRBV2 and TRBJ1-1; perhaps TRBD1 as D (6 bases). The CDR3 runs 13 residues. The ends were cut back, 6 bases at V and 5 bases at J, with 13 bases in the middle. Per the germline V gene, CDR1 is SNHLY and CDR2 is FYNNEI. CDR3 sequence reads: CASSTGPGTEAFF. CDR3 sequence (DNA): TGTGCCAGCAGCACAGGGCCGGGGACTGAAGCTTTCTTT. Together with reference TRBV2 and TRBJ1-1, the CDR3 gives the full variable domain: EPEVTQTPSHQVTQMGQEVILRCVPISNHLYFYWYRQILGQKVEFLVSFYNNEISEKSEIFDDQFSVERPDGSNFTLKIRSTKLEDSAMYFCASSTGPGTEAFFGQGTRLTVV.

This chain joins TRBV10-3 and TRBJ2-7; 9 bases are shared with TRBD1. V was pared by 5 bases and J by 3 bases, with 5 bases of the junction left unmatched. This CDR3 contains 14 residues. The germline V gene has CDR1 ENHRY and CDR2 SYGVKD. The CDR3 loop reads CAISRQGGFYEQYF. CDR3 DNA sequence: TGTGCCATCAGTCGACAGGGGGGCTTCTACGAGCAGTACTTC.